A single sample is the source of the 29 T cell receptor beta chains below, sequenced in a study of PD-1 blockade in classical Hodgkin lymphoma. The time point: cycle 4 day 1 (C4D1), after less than 7 weeks of nivolumab. Autologous stem cell transplantation was followed by relapse in every patient, and brentuximab vedotin exposure varied. By magnetic negative selection, CD4+ T cells were purified from thawed PBMCs. The table came from immunoSEQ multiplex PCR; TCRdb's copy has only in-frame clones and leaves some out. The table lists about 28,000 clones, over 75% of them singletons, with 0.55% to 0.7% in the top ten. The input for sequencing was CD4+ T cells from blood, taken before the fourth cycle of nivolumab. The receptors shown here come from a human donor with classical Hodgkin lymphoma.

The table lists this clone with a few counts. The genes are TRBV4-1 and TRBJ2-1, with D tentatively TRBD2 (5 bases). Germline V gene data show CDR1 as MGHRA and CDR2 as YSYEKL. The CDR3 is 15 amino acids. The V gene lost 1 base and the J gene lost 3 bases, with 10 bases spanning the gap. The CDR3 sequence: CASSQGERLYNEQFF. The CDR3 DNA reads TGCGCCAGCAGCCAAGGGGAGCGACTCTACAATGAGCAGTTCTTC.

The rearrangement uses TRBV30 and TRBJ2-3; 10 bases agree with TRBD2. The CDR3 runs 16 residues. Germline CDR1 is GTSNPN and CDR2 is SVGIG (reference sequence). With 0 bases clipped from V and 1 base from J, the junction kept 4 bases outside the gene matches. CDR3 sequence: CAWSVRLAGGTDTQYF. The CDR3 bases are TGTGCCTGGAGTGTAAGGCTAGCGGGAGGCACAGATACGCAGTATTTT.

The chain carries TRBV7-2 and TRBJ2-7; 9 nucleotides agree with TRBD1. Trimming at V came to 0 bases and at J to 2 bases, leaving 2 bases not matched to a gene. This CDR3 is built from 15 residues. Germline V gene lookup returns CDR1 SGHTA and CDR2 FQGNSA. CDR3 nucleotide sequence: TGTGCCAGCAGCTTAGCGGGGACAGGGACCTACGAGCAGTACTTC. Encoded protein: CASSLAGTGTYEQYF.

The chain employs TRBV5-4 and TRBJ1-4, with 9 bases fitting TRBD1. Unmatched junction bases numbered 11, after V lost 5 bases and J lost 6 bases. The germline gives CDR1 SGHNT, CDR2 YYREEE (reference sequence). The CDR3 runs 16 residues. The DNA for the CDR3 is TGTGCCAGCAGATATTTTGCTACAGGGGGCGATGAAAAACTGTTTTTT. Its protein is CASRYFATGGDEKLFF. Based on the CDR3 plus reference TRBV5-4 and TRBJ1-4, the full variable domain is ETGVTQSPTHLIKTRGQQVTLRCSSQSGHNTVSWYQQALGQGPQFIFQYYREEENGRGNFPPRFSGLQFPNYSSELNVNALELDDSALYLCASRYFATGGDEKLFFGSGTQLSVL.

The V and J genes are TRBV10-3 and TRBJ1-3; weak D call: TRBD1 (5 bases). This CDR3 spans 15 amino acids. V lost 7 bases and J 0 bases, leaving 13 bases between the germline ends. CDR1 and CDR2 (germline): ENHRY, SYGVKD. CDR3 in DNA: TGTGCCATCACCCCCGGGGGGAACTCTGGAAACACCATATATTTT. The encoded protein is CAITPGGNSGNTIYF.

J is TRBJ1-4 and V is TRBV12-2; TRBD1 is taken as the D call from the table, unchecked against the DNA. TRBV12-2 is noted as a pseudogene. This CDR3 comprises 14 residues. The CDR3 sequence is CASRRDRSIEKLFF. CDR3 DNA: TGTGCAAGTCGCCGGGACAGGTCGATTGAAAAACTGTTTTTT.

This chain joins TRBV7-3 and TRBJ2-7; the D gene is possibly TRBD2 (5 bases). In germline, CDR1 is SGHTA, CDR2 FQGTGA. The CDR3 length is 15 residues. Trimming took off 5 bases at V and 0 bases at J, with 14 bases between the two ends. CDR3 protein: CASSHQASGSYEQYF. The DNA for the CDR3 is TGTGCCAGCAGCCACCAAGCAAGCGGCTCCTACGAGCAGTACTTC. The full variable domain, its missing parts supplied by reference TRBV7-3 and TRBJ2-7, is GAGVSQTPSNKVTEKGKYVELRCDPISGHTALYWYRQSLGQGPEFLIYFQGTGAADDSGLPNDRFFAVRPEGSVSTLKIQRTERGDSAVYLCASSHQASGSYEQYFGPGTRLTVT.

The chain couples TRBV18 to TRBJ2-3; D remains ambiguous. This CDR3 spans 13 amino acids. The germline V gene has CDR1 KGHSH and CDR2 LQKENI. V was trimmed by 2 bases and J by 3 bases, leaving 6 bases between them. CDR3 in amino acids: CASSPTTTDTQYF. Written as DNA, the CDR3 is TGTGCCAGCTCACCAACTACGACAGATACGCAGTATTTT.

There are a few counts of this clone. This chain uses TRBV30 with TRBJ1-2, with a possible D match to TRBD1 (5 bases). Germline CDR1 GTSNPN, CDR2 SVGIG (reference sequence). The CDR3 covers 13 residues. The V and J ends lost 3 bases and 6 bases respectively, with 14 bases between them. The CDR3 sequence: CAWSRGGENGYTF. CDR3 DNA sequence: TGTGCCTGGAGCCGGGGCGGGGAGAATGGCTACACCTTC.

The rearrangement joins TRBV7-2 to TRBJ2-1, with 12 bases that match TRBD1. The CDR3 loop spans 17 amino acids. Germline CDR1 is SGHTA and CDR2 is FQGNSA. The J segment lost 9 bases and the V segment lost 4 bases, leaving 13 bases of the junction unmatched. Here the CDR3 DNA reads TGTGCCAGCAGCTGGACCGGGACAGGGGGCGCCTGGGGTGAGCAGTTCTTC. This translates into CASSWTGTGGAWGEQFF.

Of note for this clone: An end of the junction differs from the germline gene, which may be a read error. The rearrangement uses TRBV19 and TRBJ1-1, with D possibly being TRBD1 (6 bases). CDR1 is LNHDA and CDR2 is SQIVND in the germline V gene (reference sequence). This CDR3 region has 14 residues. The CDR3 DNA sequence: TGTGCCAGTAGTCTAGAAACAGGGAGGACTGAAGCTTTCTTT. This encodes CASSLETGRTEAFF.

This chain connects TRBV9 to TRBJ2-2, with D tentatively TRBD1 (5 bases). The CDR3 runs to 15 residues. The V and J ends lost 1 base and 7 bases respectively, with 14 bases between them. Germline CDR1 is SGDLS and CDR2 is YYNGEE. The CDR3 DNA follows: TGTGCCAGCAGCGTACGGTCAGGGCAGGACGGGGAGCTGTTTTTT. Translating it yields CASSVRSGQDGELFF.

The sample holds a few counts of this clone. The rearrangement links TRBV19 to TRBJ2-2, with D unclear. V gave up 8 bases and J gave up 0 bases, with 10 bases separating them. The germline gives CDR1 LNHDA, CDR2 SQIVND (reference sequence). This CDR3 is built from 14 residues. The CDR3 nucleotides are TGTGCCAGTTCTGGGGTCGCGAACACCGGGGAGCTGTTTTTT. This translates into CASSGVANTGELFF.

The chain uses TRBV18 and TRBJ2-5, with D unclear. The CDR3 has 13 amino acids. Germline loops: CDR1 KGHSH, CDR2 LQKENI. V gave up 1 base and J gave up 5 bases, with 8 bases separating them. The CDR3 protein is CASSPLSTETQYF. CDR3 bases: TGTGCCAGCTCACCACTGTCCACCGAGACCCAGTACTTC.

V and J are TRBV7-2 and TRBJ1-5; no clear D. This CDR3 is 13 amino acids long. V lost 1 base, J lost 4 bases, and 5 bases lay in between. Germline V gene lookup returns CDR1 SGHTA and CDR2 FQGNSA. CDR3 coding DNA: TGTGCCAGCAGCTTAGACCCGAATCAGCCCCAGCATTTT. This sequence encodes CASSLDPNQPQHF.

The J gene is TRBJ2-2, the V gene TRBV4-2; weak D call: TRBD2 (5 bases). Germline CDR1 reads LGHNA; CDR2 reads YNFKEQ. This CDR3 comprises 17 residues. Trimming took 2 bases from V and 1 from J, leaving 14 bases between them. The CDR3 loop reads CASSQRERAVNTGELFF. CDR3 nucleotides: TGTGCCAGCAGCCAACGGGAACGGGCCGTGAACACCGGGGAGCTGTTTTTT.

This chain joins TRBV7-8 and TRBJ1-1; D gene unclear. CDR3 size: 13 residues. CDR1 SGHVS and CDR2 FQNEAQ come from the germline V gene. Trimming pared 1 base from V and 1 base from J, leaving 4 bases between. The CDR3 nucleotides read TGTGCCAGCAGCTTAGTGAAGAACACTGAAGCTTTCTTT. Translated, it gives CASSLVKNTEAFF. Together with reference TRBV7-8 and TRBJ1-1, the CDR3 gives the full variable domain: GAGVSQSPRYKVAKRGQDVALRCDPISGHVSLFWYQQALGQGPEFLTYFQNEAQLDKSGLPSDRFFAERPEGSVSTLKIQRTQQEDSAVYLCASSLVKNTEAFFGQGTRLTVV.

There are a few counts of this clone. The genes are TRBV2 and TRBJ1-5; D remains unclear. The V and J ends lost 1 base and 8 bases respectively, with 3 bases between them. The germline V gene encodes CDR1 SNHLY and CDR2 FYNNEI. This CDR3 contains 11 residues. CDR3 sequence: CASSEGEPQHF. The DNA of the CDR3 is TGTGCCAGCAGTGAAGGTGAGCCCCAGCATTTT.

The chain has TRBV5-1 and TRBJ2-1, with 10 bases identical to TRBD2. Unmatched junction bases numbered 3, after V lost 5 bases and J lost 4 bases. This CDR3 comprises 14 residues. Germline V gene data show CDR1 as SGHRS and CDR2 as YFSETQ. CDR3: CASREREGYNEQFF. Written as DNA, the CDR3 is TGCGCCAGCAGAGAGCGGGAGGGTTACAATGAGCAGTTCTTC.

The genes are TRBV18 and TRBJ2-5; D ambiguous. This CDR3 comprises 16 residues. The ends were cut back, 1 base at V and 5 bases at J, with 17 bases in the middle. Germline lookup yields CDR1 KGHSH and CDR2 LQKENI. This CDR3 reads CASSPLLGLGRETQYF. In DNA, the CDR3 is TGTGCCAGCTCACCACTCTTAGGGCTAGGACGGGAGACCCAGTACTTC.

The V and J genes are TRBV6-6 and TRBJ2-7; D uncertain. This CDR3 comprises 15 residues. Trimming cost V 0 bases and J 0 bases, with 9 bases left between them. Germline CDR1 is MNHNY and CDR2 is SVGAGI (reference sequence). The CDR3 is CASSYSKGFSYEQYF. Written as DNA, the CDR3 is TGTGCCAGCAGTTACTCGAAGGGCTTCTCCTACGAGCAGTACTTC.

The rearrangement links TRBV7-8 to TRBJ2-2, with no clear D. CDR1 and CDR2 (germline): SGHVS, FQNEAQ. Deletions cut 7 bases from V and 2 bases from J, with 2 bases between. This CDR3 spans 11 amino acids. CDR3 amino acids: CASTNTGELFF. CDR3 in DNA: TGTGCCAGCACAAACACCGGGGAGCTGTTTTTT.

This clone was recorded once. The V and J genes are TRBV9 and TRBJ2-4; D possibly corresponds to TRBD1 (6 bases). Trimming took off 0 bases at V and 5 bases at J, with 9 bases between the two ends. The CDR3 is made up of 14 amino acids. Germline CDR1 is SGDLS and CDR2 is YYNGEE. The CDR3 region has the DNA TGTGCCAGCAGCGTAGTCCCAGGGGAAAACATTCAGTACTTC. It is translated as CASSVVPGENIQYF.

This rearrangement joins TRBV5-1 to TRBJ2-2; 10 bases are a match to TRBD2. The CDR3 runs 16 residues. Germline-derived CDR1 and CDR2 are SGHRS and YFSETQ. V lost 4 bases, J lost 8 bases, and 11 bases stayed unmatched. CDR3: CASSPDPATSGGELFF. The CDR3 region has the DNA TGCGCCAGCAGCCCCGATCCCGCGACTAGCGGGGGGGAGCTGTTTTTT.

V is TRBV5-1 and J is TRBJ2-3; 9 positions match TRBD2. The CDR3 sequence is 15 residues long. Germline trimming cut 3 bases from V and 5 bases from J; bases unmatched to any gene: 7. Germline assignment: CDR1 SGHRS and CDR2 YFSETQ. The CDR3 DNA follows: TGCGCCAGCAGCTCGGAAGCGGGAGGTCAAGATACGCAGTATTTT. It yields the protein CASSSEAGGQDTQYF.

The chain has TRBV2 and TRBJ1-2; D unclear. This CDR3 has 18 amino acids. Trimming shortened V by 2 bases and J by 4 bases, and 23 bases separated the two germline ends. The germline CDR1 and CDR2 sequences are SNHLY and FYNNEI. The CDR3 nucleotides are TGTGCCAGCAGTGAAAACTTCCCTCCGGGAGGGAAAGGCTATGGCTACACCTTC. Translated, it gives CASSENFPPGGKGYGYTF.

The V and J genes are TRBV5-1 and TRBJ2-1; the D is unclear. The V end was cut by 2 bases, the J end by 5 bases, with 8 bases between. Per the germline V gene, CDR1 is SGHRS and CDR2 is YFSETQ. This CDR3 has 13 amino acids. As DNA, the CDR3 is TGCGCCAGCAGCTTTGGTGGGAACAATGAGCAGTTCTTC. Protein product: CASSFGGNNEQFF.

CDR3 sequence (DNA): TGCGCCAGCAGCTTCCTCCCCGGAACCTCCGGAGGGGCCGGGGAGCTGTTTTTT. It encodes CASSFLPGTSGGAGELFF. This chain joins TRBV5-1 and TRBJ2-2, with D maybe TRBD2 (6 bases). The CDR3 is 18 residues long. Germline CDR1 reads SGHRS; CDR2 reads YFSETQ. V gave up 2 bases and J gave up 6 bases, with 23 bases separating them.

The chain recombines TRBV5-4 with TRBJ2-2; D ambiguous. The CDR3 is made up of 14 amino acids. Germline CDR1 reads SGHNT; CDR2 reads YYREEE (reference sequence). Trimming removed 0 bases from V and 6 bases from J, with 9 bases in between. The CDR3 DNA reads as TGTGCCAGCAGCTTGGCCGGCCTAGCCGGGGAGCTGTTTTTT. This codes for CASSLAGLAGELFF. Filled out from reference TRBV5-4 and TRBJ2-2, the complete variable domain reads ETGVTQSPTHLIKTRGQQVTLRCSSQSGHNTVSWYQQALGQGPQFIFQYYREEENGRGNFPPRFSGLQFPNYSSELNVNALELDDSALYLCASSLAGLAGELFFGEGSRLTVL.